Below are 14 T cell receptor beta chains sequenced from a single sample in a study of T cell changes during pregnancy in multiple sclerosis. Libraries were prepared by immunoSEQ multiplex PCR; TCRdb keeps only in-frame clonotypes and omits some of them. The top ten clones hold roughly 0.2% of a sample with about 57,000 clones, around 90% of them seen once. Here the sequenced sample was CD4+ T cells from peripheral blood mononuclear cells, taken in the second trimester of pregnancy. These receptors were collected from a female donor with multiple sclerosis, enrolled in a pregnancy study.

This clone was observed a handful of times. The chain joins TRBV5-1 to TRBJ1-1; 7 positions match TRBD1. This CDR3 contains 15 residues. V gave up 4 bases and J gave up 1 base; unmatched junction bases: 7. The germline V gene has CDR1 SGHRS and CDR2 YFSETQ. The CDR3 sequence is CASSRETGRNTEAFF. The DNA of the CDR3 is TGCGCCAGCAGCCGCGAGACAGGGAGGAACACTGAAGCTTTCTTT.

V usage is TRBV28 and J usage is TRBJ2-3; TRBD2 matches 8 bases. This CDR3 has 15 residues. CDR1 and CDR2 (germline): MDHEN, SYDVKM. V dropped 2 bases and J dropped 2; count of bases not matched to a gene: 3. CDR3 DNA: TGTGCCAGCAGTTTAACAGCGGGAGTCACAGATACGCAGTATTTT. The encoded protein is CASSLTAGVTDTQYF. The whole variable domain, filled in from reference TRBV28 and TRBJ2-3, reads DVKVTQSSRYLVKRTGEKVFLECVQDMDHENMFWYRQDPGLGLRLIYFSYDVKMKEKGDIPEGYSVSREKKERFSLILESASTNQTSMYLCASSLTAGVTDTQYFGPGTRLTVL.

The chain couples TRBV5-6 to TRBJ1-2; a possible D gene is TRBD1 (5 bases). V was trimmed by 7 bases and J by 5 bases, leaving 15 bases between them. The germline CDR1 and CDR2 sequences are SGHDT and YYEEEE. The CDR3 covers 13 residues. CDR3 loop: CASVRDRNYGYTF. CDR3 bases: TGTGCCAGCGTACGCGACAGAAATTATGGCTACACCTTC.

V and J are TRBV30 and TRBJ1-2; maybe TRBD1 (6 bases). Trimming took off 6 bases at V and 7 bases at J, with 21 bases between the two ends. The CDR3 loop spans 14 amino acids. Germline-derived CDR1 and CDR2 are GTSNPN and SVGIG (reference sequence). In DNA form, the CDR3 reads TGTGCCTGTGATTTTGCAGGGGCAGATACTGGCTACACCTTC. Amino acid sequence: CACDFAGADTGYTF.

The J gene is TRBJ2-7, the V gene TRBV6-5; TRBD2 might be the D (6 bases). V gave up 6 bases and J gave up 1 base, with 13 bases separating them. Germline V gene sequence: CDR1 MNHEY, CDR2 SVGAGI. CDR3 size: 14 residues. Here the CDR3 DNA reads TGTGCCAGCAGACTACTTAGCGGTTCCTACGAGCAGTACTTC. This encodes CASRLLSGSYEQYF.

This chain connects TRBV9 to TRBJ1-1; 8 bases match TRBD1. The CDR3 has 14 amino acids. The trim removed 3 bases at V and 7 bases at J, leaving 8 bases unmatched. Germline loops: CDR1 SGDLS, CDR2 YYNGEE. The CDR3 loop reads CASSARQGSDEAFF. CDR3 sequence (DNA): TGTGCCAGCAGCGCCCGACAGGGGAGCGATGAAGCTTTCTTT.

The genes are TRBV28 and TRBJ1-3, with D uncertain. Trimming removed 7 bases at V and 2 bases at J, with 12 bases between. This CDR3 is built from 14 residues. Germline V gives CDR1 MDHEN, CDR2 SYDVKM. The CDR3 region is CASITGSAGNTIYF. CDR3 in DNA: TGTGCCAGCATTACCGGTAGCGCTGGAAACACCATATATTTT.

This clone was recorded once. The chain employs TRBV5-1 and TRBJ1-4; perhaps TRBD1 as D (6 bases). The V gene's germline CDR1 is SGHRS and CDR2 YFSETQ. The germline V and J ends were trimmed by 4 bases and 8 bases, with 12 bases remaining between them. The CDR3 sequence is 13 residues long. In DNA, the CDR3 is TGCGCCAGCAGCGCACCAGGGGTCGAAAAACTGTTTTTT. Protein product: CASSAPGVEKLFF.

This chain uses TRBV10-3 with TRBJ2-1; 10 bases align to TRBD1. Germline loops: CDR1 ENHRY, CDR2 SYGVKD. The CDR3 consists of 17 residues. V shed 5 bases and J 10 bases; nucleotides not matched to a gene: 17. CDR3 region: CAISTTNPGQGFGEQFF. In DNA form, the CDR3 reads TGTGCCATCAGTACAACCAACCCGGGACAGGGGTTTGGCGAGCAGTTCTTC.

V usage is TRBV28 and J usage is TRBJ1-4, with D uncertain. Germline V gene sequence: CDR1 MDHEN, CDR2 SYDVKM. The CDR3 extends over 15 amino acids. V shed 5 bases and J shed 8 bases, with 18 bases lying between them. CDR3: CASSPQDGLGEKLFF. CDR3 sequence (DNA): TGTGCCAGCAGTCCCCAAGACGGACTTGGGGAAAAACTGTTTTTT.

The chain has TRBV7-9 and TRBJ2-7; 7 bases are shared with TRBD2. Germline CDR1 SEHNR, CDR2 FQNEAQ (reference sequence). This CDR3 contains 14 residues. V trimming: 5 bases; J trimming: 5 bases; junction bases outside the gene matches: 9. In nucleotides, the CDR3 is TGTGCCAGCAGCCTTGGGGAGGGCGTCGACGAGCAGTACTTC. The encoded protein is CASSLGEGVDEQYF.

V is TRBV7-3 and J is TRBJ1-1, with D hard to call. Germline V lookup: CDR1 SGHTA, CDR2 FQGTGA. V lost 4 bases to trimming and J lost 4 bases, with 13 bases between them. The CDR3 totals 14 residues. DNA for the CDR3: TGTGCCAGCAGCTCCGGCCTGGCGGCCACTGAAGCTTTCTTT. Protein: CASSSGLAATEAFF.

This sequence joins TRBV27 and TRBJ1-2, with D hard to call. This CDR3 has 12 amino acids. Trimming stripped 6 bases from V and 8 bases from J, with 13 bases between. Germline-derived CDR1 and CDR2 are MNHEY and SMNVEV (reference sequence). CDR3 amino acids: CASRLPAGGYTF. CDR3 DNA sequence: TGTGCCAGCAGGCTTCCTGCGGGGGGCTACACCTTC.

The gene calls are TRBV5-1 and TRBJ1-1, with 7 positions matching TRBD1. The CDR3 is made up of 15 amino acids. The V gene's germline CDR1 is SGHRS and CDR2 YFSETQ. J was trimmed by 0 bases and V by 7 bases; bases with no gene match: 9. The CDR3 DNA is TGCGCCAGCGCCGGGACAGATTCTATGAACACTGAAGCTTTCTTT. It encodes CASAGTDSMNTEAFF.